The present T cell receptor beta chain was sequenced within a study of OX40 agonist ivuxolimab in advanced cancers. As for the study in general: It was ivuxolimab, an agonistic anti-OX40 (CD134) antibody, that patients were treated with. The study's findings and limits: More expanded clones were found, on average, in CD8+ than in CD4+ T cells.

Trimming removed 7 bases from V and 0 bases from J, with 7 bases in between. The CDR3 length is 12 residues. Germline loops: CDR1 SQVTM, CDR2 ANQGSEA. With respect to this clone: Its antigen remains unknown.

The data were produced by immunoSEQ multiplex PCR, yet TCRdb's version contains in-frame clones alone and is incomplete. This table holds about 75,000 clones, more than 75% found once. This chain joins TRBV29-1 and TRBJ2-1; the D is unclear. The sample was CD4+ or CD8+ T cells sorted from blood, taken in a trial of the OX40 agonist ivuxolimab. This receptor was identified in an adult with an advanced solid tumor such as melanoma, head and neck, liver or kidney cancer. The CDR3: CSALSSYNEQFF. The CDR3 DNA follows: TGCAGCGCGTTGAGCTCCTACAATGAGCAGTTCTTC.